These T cell receptor beta chains were read from a single sample in a study of OX40 agonist ivuxolimab in advanced cancers. Some clones are missing from TCRdb's copy, which holds only in-frame ones; the method was immunoSEQ multiplex PCR. The sample holds roughly 80,000 clones, approximately 80% seen once. Sequencing was performed on CD4+ or CD8+ T cells sorted from blood, taken in a trial of the OX40 agonist ivuxolimab. These receptors were obtained from an adult with an advanced solid tumor such as melanoma, head and neck, liver or kidney cancer. CDR3s include the opening cysteine and the closing phenylalanine or tryptophan. D genes are given only for firm matches. The listing skips clone size in some rows; elsewhere it reads once, few, many or a size class.

abundance,v_gene,d_gene,j_gene,len,CDR3aa,CDR3nt
NA,TRBV7-9,NA,TRBJ1-1,13,CASSLDGTTEAFF,TGTGCCAGCAGCTTAGATGGGACAACTGAAGCTTTCTTT
few,TRBV10-3,NA,TRBJ1-3,14,CAISAPGQGNTIYF,TGTGCCATCAGTGCGCCGGGACAAGGAAACACCATATATTTT
NA,TRBV5-1,TRBD1,TRBJ1-2,15,CASSNPGTGASGYTF,TGCGCCAGCAGCAACCCAGGGACAGGGGCAAGCGGCTACACCTTC
once,TRBV9,NA,TRBJ1-1,13,CASSVAMGTEAFF,TGTGCCAGCAGCGTAGCGATGGGCACTGAAGCTTTCTTT
NA,TRBV19,TRBD1,TRBJ2-7,15,CASSMAGQGAYEQYF,TGTGCCAGTAGTATGGCAGGACAGGGGGCATACGAGCAGTACTTC
NA,TRBV28,NA,TRBJ1-4,17,CASSLRDLRQSNEKLFF,TGTGCCAGCAGTTTAAGGGACCTAAGGCAGTCTAATGAAAAACTGTTTTTT
NA,TRBV19,NA,TRBJ2-3,15,CASSIGGPSTDTQYF,TGTGCCAGTAGTATCGGCGGGCCCAGCACAGATACGCAGTATTTT
NA,TRBV19,NA,TRBJ1-5,14,CASRSLASNQPQHF,TGTGCCAGTAGGTCGTTGGCTAGCAATCAGCCCCAGCATTTT
NA,TRBV15,TRBD1,TRBJ1-1,13,CATSRTGKAEAFF,TGTGCCACCAGCAGGACAGGGAAGGCTGAAGCTTTCTTT
once,TRBV5-1,TRBD1,TRBJ1-3,14,CASSSWTGGGTIYF,TGCGCCAGCAGCTCGTGGACAGGGGGCGGAACCATATATTTT
few,TRBV5-1,NA,TRBJ1-2,14,CASSLVFDNYGYTF,TGCGCCAGCAGCTTGGTGTTCGATAACTATGGCTACACCTTC
NA,TRBV9,NA,TRBJ2-7,15,CASSVGGSSTYEQYF,TGTGCCAGCAGCGTAGGAGGTAGTTCCACCTACGAGCAGTACTTC
NA,TRBV18,TRBD1,TRBJ2-3,15,CASSPTGQGADTQYF,TGTGCCAGCTCACCCACCGGACAGGGAGCAGATACGCAGTATTTT
NA,TRBV10-3,NA,TRBJ1-5,15,CAISESIVGNQPQHF,TGTGCCATCAGTGAGTCGATCGTAGGGAATCAGCCCCAGCATTTT
NA,TRBV5-1,TRBD1,TRBJ2-6,18,CASSPWGQGAGGANVLTF,TGCGCCAGCAGCCCGTGGGGACAGGGGGCTGGTGGGGCCAACGTCCTGACTTTC
NA,TRBV7-9,NA,TRBJ1-3,13,CASSWDAGNTIYF,TGTGCCAGCAGCTGGGACGCCGGAAACACCATATATTTT
NA,TRBV7-2,NA,TRBJ2-5,14,CASRRRDSQETQYF,TGTGCCAGCAGGCGCCGGGACTCACAAGAGACCCAGTACTTC
NA,TRBV7-9,TRBD2,TRBJ2-5,18,CASRLCVTSGVPGETQYF,TGTGCCAGCCGACTTTGCGTTACTAGCGGGGTCCCTGGAGAGACCCAGTACTTC
NA,TRBV15,NA,TRBJ2-1,14,CATSSGSSYNEQFF,TGTGCCACCAGCAGCGGGAGCTCCTACAATGAGCAGTTCTTC
NA,TRBV27,TRBD1,TRBJ1-2,15,CASSFLRDRGSGYTF,TGTGCCAGCAGTTTCCTACGGGACAGGGGGTCGGGCTACACCTTC
NA,TRBV11-3,NA,TRBJ1-4,16,CASSRWGGSTNEKLFF,TGTGCCAGCAGCCGATGGGGCGGCTCAACTAATGAAAAACTGTTTTTT
NA,TRBV27,NA,TRBJ1-6,14,CASSLLGANSPLHF,TGTGCCAGCAGTCTCCTAGGAGCGAATTCACCCCTCCACTTT
NA,TRBV7-9,NA,TRBJ1-3,12,CASSLQQNTIYF,TGTGCCAGCAGCTTACAGCAGAACACCATATATTTT
once,TRBV5-1,NA,TRBJ1-1,17,CASSLERDTRVNTEAFF,TGCGCCAGCAGCTTGGAGCGGGACACGCGGGTGAACACTGAAGCTTTCTTT
NA,TRBV5-6,NA,TRBJ2-5,13,CASSPVELETQYF,TGTGCCAGCAGTCCCGTGGAGCTAGAGACCCAGTACTTC
NA,TRBV28,NA,TRBJ2-3,13,CASSLQTTDTQYF,TGTGCCAGCAGCCTACAGACCACAGATACGCAGTATTTT
NA,TRBV10-3,TRBD2,TRBJ2-1,12,CAIKGEGNEQFF,TGTGCCATCAAAGGGGAGGGCAATGAGCAGTTCTTC
once,TRBV9,TRBD2,TRBJ2-7,16,CASSVTPGAGSYEQYF,TGTGCCAGCAGCGTAACGCCGGGAGCGGGATCGTACGAGCAGTACTTC
NA,TRBV27,TRBD1,TRBJ2-7,13,CASSSTGAYEQYF,TGTGCCAGCAGTTCGACAGGGGCCTACGAGCAGTACTTC
NA,TRBV29-1,NA,TRBJ1-1,11,CSVHRDTEAFF,TGCAGCGTTCATAGGGACACTGAAGCTTTCTTT
NA,TRBV6-5,TRBD2,TRBJ2-1,15,CASRPPGLELGEQFF,TGTGCCAGCAGACCACCGGGACTAGAGTTGGGGGAGCAGTTCTTC
NA,TRBV7-3,NA,TRBJ2-3,15,CASSLTTGYTDTQYF,TGTGCCAGCAGCTTAACGACAGGCTACACAGATACGCAGTATTTT
NA,TRBV7-3,TRBD2,TRBJ2-1,14,CASSSLTSGSSLFF,TGTGCCAGCAGCTCTCTGACTAGCGGGAGTAGCCTGTTCTTC
once,TRBV11-2,NA,TRBJ2-3,13,CASSWGSTDTQYF,TGTGCCAGCAGCTGGGGTAGCACAGATACGCAGTATTTT